The clone carrying this T cell receptor (beta chain) came up once. This sample stems from a study of shared clonotypes between healthy human individuals. Method: immunoSEQ multiplex PCR; TCRdb's copy keeps in-frame clones and lacks some. The table shows some 2.4 million clones, with under 95% occurring only once. Trimming left V 3 bases short and J 0 bases short, with 15 bases between. The CDR3 runs 18 residues. The germline CDR1 and CDR2 sequences are ENHRY and SYGVKD. This sequence was found in a man younger than 35 in good health. Some clones in this sample may be carry-over from other donors' samples. The rearrangement joins TRBV10-3 to TRBJ2-6; D might be TRBD1 or TRBD2, each matching 5 bases. Material: naive CD4+ T cells from PBMCs. This sample's subset: CD45RA+ positively selected. CDR3 DNA sequence: TGTGCCATCAGTGATTTTTGGCAGGGAGACTCTGGGGCCAACGTCCTGACTTTC. Protein sequence: CAISDFWQGDSGANVLTF.